Reported below is one T cell receptor beta chain. From germline, CDR1 is LGHNT and CDR2 FRNRAP. V lost 2 bases and J 5 bases, leaving 7 bases between the germline ends. This CDR3 comprises 13 residues. The data belong to a study of blood T cell repertoires in COVID-19. This table comes from immunoSEQ multiplex PCR, and its TCRdb copy is limited to in-frame clones, with some not included. The sample carries some 260,000 clones, around 90% recorded once. The receptor's source is a man older than 75 with acute or convalescent COVID-19. The sequenced sample was peripheral blood. The chain couples TRBV12-5 to TRBJ2-1; no definite D call. Written as DNA, the CDR3 is TGTGCTAGTGGTTTGTCCAGTCACAATGAGCAGTTCTTC. This codes for CASGLSSHNEQFF.